These T cell receptor beta chains were read from a single sample in a study of CD8 T cells in Susac syndrome. Each CDR3 protein is one row after TCRdb ran MiXCR on the immunoSEQ multiplex PCR reads. Among hundreds of thousands of distinct CDR3 sequences listed, 70% to 90% were seen once. The sequenced sample consisted of CD8+ T cells from PBMCs. These receptor sequences come from a human donor with multiple sclerosis. Both conserved end residues are part of each CDR3.

CDR3 protein: CASSPNVGRDASSYEQYF; V gene: TRBV11-2; CDR3 length: 18
CDR3 protein: CASSFWGARDTEAFF; V gene: TRBV7-9; CDR3 length: 15
CDR3 protein: CASSGRTRGEAFF; V gene: TRBV28; CDR3 length: 13
CDR3 protein: CASRPTDRGLSEQYF; V gene: TRBV28; CDR3 length: 15
CDR3 protein: CASSFLASGTDTQYF; V gene: TRBV27; CDR3 length: 15
CDR3 protein: CSARDPEGGYTF; V gene: TRBV20-1; CDR3 length: 12
CDR3 protein: CASSVDKDLNTEAFF; V gene: TRBV9; CDR3 length: 15
CDR3 protein: CASSITSGGNEQFF; V gene: TRBV19; CDR3 length: 14
CDR3 protein: CASSQGPLGTSPRTDTQYF; V gene: TRBV14; CDR3 length: 19
CDR3 protein: CATIPDSGNEQFF; V gene: TRBV15; CDR3 length: 13
CDR3 protein: CASSPPPQRLLYNEQFF; V gene: TRBV28; CDR3 length: 17
CDR3 protein: CASSDLAGGNEQFF; V gene: TRBV2; CDR3 length: 14
CDR3 protein: CASSHGTSGSSYNEQFF; V gene: TRBV4-1; CDR3 length: 17
CDR3 protein: CASSLWVGSTEAFF; V gene: TRBV25-1; CDR3 length: 14
CDR3 protein: CASSSSPRGYTEAFF; V gene: TRBV13; CDR3 length: 15
CDR3 protein: CASSISAGALQTQYF; V gene: TRBV19; CDR3 length: 15
CDR3 protein: CASSPQGRANEKLFF; V gene: TRBV12-3/TRBV12-4; CDR3 length: 15
CDR3 protein: CAISEGDEQYF; V gene: TRBV10-3; CDR3 length: 11
CDR3 protein: CASSLSPRGGQETQYF; V gene: TRBV5-5; CDR3 length: 16
CDR3 protein: CSALSIYEQYF; V gene: TRBV20-1; CDR3 length: 11
CDR3 protein: CASKTGSLLRRANVLTF; V gene: TRBV27; CDR3 length: 17